This T cell receptor beta chain was sequenced for a study of cytomegalovirus exposure and HLA in healthy donors. Use of 60 Vbeta and 13 Jbeta primers characterized the PCR. TCRdb's table, derived via immunoSEQ multiplex PCR, lists solely in-frame clones and lacks some. Of over 150,000 clones in the sample, about three quarters were seen once. Sample: PBMCs. The clonotype was recovered from a woman in her 40s in good health and CMV-seropositive.

The CDR3 is CASSLGQGVQETQYF. CDR3 in DNA: TGTGCCAGCAGCTTAGGGCAGGGGGTACAAGAGACCCAGTACTTC. The chain uses TRBV7-9 and TRBJ2-5, with 7 bases matching TRBD1. The CDR3 has 15 residues. Trimming cost V 1 base and J 2 bases; bases outside gene matches: 4. Germline V gene sequence: CDR1 SEHNR, CDR2 FQNEAQ (reference sequence). Full variable domain (outside the CDR3, taken from reference TRBV7-9 and TRBJ2-5): DTGVSQNPRHKITKRGQNVTFRCDPISEHNRLYWYRQTLGQGPEFLTYFQNEAQLEKSRLLSDRFSAERPKGSFSTLEIQRTEQGDSAMYLCASSLGQGVQETQYFGPGTRLLVL.